This passage covers 30 T cell receptor beta chains from one sample sequenced in a study of blood T cell repertoires in COVID-19. Libraries were prepared by immunoSEQ multiplex PCR; TCRdb keeps only in-frame clonotypes and omits some of them. The data contain around 150,000 clones, about 93% of them singletons. The sample was peripheral blood. The receptors were sampled from a woman between 50 and 59 years old with acute or convalescent COVID-19.

This clone was observed a handful of times. The CDR3 nucleotides read TGTGCCAGCAGCCTATACTCGACAGGGACCATATATTTT. Translating it yields CASSLYSTGTIYF. The rearrangement joins TRBV14 to TRBJ1-3, with 7 nucleotides matching TRBD1. The CDR3 totals 13 residues. From germline, CDR1 is SGHDN and CDR2 FVKESK. The V and J ends lost 4 bases and 10 bases, in that order; junction bases with no gene match: 7.

This rearrangement joins TRBV27 to TRBJ1-1; D ambiguous. V was shortened by 4 bases and J by 4 bases, with 19 bases between the two germline ends. The CDR3 is 16 residues long. Germline CDR1 is MNHEY and CDR2 is SMNVEV (reference sequence). The CDR3 sequence: CASSSTAGIVVTEAFF. The CDR3 DNA follows: TGTGCCAGCAGTTCGACGGCGGGTATTGTTGTCACTGAAGCTTTCTTT.

This sequence joins TRBV12-3 or TRBV12-4 and TRBJ1-5; TRBD1 matches at 7 bases. The trim removed 6 bases at V and 4 bases at J, leaving 3 bases unmatched. The CDR3 covers 13 residues. Here the CDR3 reads CASSRQGNQPQHF. The DNA for the CDR3 is TGTGCCAGCAGCCGACAGGGAAATCAGCCCCAGCATTTT.

As regards this clone: The sample contains more than one DNA sequence encoding this CDR3. The rearrangement links TRBV24-1 to TRBJ1-1; weak D call: TRBD1 (5 bases). This CDR3 region has 13 residues. The germline V and J ends were trimmed by 7 bases and 1 base, with 9 bases remaining between them. From germline, CDR1 is KGHDR and CDR2 SFDVKD. CDR3 in DNA: TGTGCCACCAGAGATCAGGGGAACACTGAAGCTTTCTTT. Protein sequence: CATRDQGNTEAFF.

This clone was seen only a few times. The CDR3 is CSVEMGGGGRYGYTF. The CDR3 coding sequence is TGCAGCGTTGAAATGGGAGGCGGTGGGCGTTATGGCTACACCTTC. The genes are TRBV29-1 and TRBJ1-2; no reliable D call. This CDR3 comprises 15 residues. Germline V gives CDR1 SQVTM, CDR2 ANQGSEA. Between the trimmed V and J ends, which lost 2 bases and 5 bases, there was a span of 18 bases.

V gene TRBV9 combines with J gene TRBJ1-3; 8 positions agree with TRBD1. After removal of 0 bases from V and 6 bases from J, the junction contained 5 bases not matched to a gene. The length of the CDR3 is 15 residues. The germline V gene encodes CDR1 SGDLS and CDR2 YYNGEE. The CDR3 DNA is TGTGCCAGCAGCGTAGAGGGACAGGATCTAAACACCATATATTTT. As protein: CASSVEGQDLNTIYF.

The V call is TRBV15, the J call TRBJ1-5; D might be TRBD1 (5 bases). Germline-derived CDR1 and CDR2 are LNHNV and YYDKDF (reference sequence). V was clipped by 0 bases and J by 3 bases, with 9 bases between them. This CDR3 comprises 15 residues. CDR3 sequence reads: CATSRDKGYNQPQHF. In DNA, the CDR3 is TGTGCCACCAGCAGAGATAAGGGGTACAATCAGCCCCAGCATTTT.

The rearrangement uses TRBV2 and TRBJ2-7; 9 positions match TRBD1. Trimming removed 6 bases from V and 4 bases from J; junction bases left unmatched: 7. The CDR3 contains 14 residues. Germline loops: CDR1 SNHLY, CDR2 FYNNEI. The CDR3 sequence: CASRAGTGSYEQYF. The CDR3 DNA is TGTGCCAGCAGGGCCGGGACAGGGTCTTACGAGCAGTACTTC.

A single count supports this clone. The genes are TRBV7-9 and TRBJ1-2; D uncertain. Trimming cost V 3 bases and J 4 bases, with 12 bases left between them. The CDR3 sequence is 14 residues long. Germline-derived CDR1 and CDR2 are SEHNR and FQNEAQ (reference sequence). Written as DNA, the CDR3 is TGTGCCAGCAGCTTTAATGACCGAGGCTATGGCTACACCTTC. Translating it yields CASSFNDRGYGYTF.

Here the CDR3 reads CASSRQGAREKLFF. CDR3 nucleotide sequence: TGTGCCAGCAGTCGACAGGGGGCGCGGGAAAAACTGTTTTTT. The chain combines TRBV2 with TRBJ1-4; the match to TRBD1 covers 10 bases. From germline, CDR1 is SNHLY and CDR2 FYNNEI. The CDR3 length is 14 residues. J was trimmed by 8 bases and V by 5 bases; bases with no gene match: 5. Filled out from reference TRBV2 and TRBJ1-4, the complete variable domain reads EPEVTQTPSHQVTQMGQEVILRCVPISNHLYFYWYRQILGQKVEFLVSFYNNEISEKSEIFDDQFSVERPDGSNFTLKIRSTKLEDSAMYFCASSRQGAREKLFFGSGTQLSVL.

The chain employs TRBV7-2 and TRBJ1-4; 7 bases map to TRBD1. Germline CDR1 reads SGHTA; CDR2 reads FQGNSA. Trimming removed 4 bases from V and 8 bases from J; junction bases left unmatched: 7. This CDR3 contains 14 residues. This CDR3 reads CASSWDSGAEKLFF. The DNA of the CDR3 is TGTGCCAGCAGCTGGGACAGTGGGGCAGAAAAACTGTTTTTT.

The rearrangement links TRBV30 to TRBJ1-4, with a tentative D call TRBD1 (6 bases). Between the trimmed V and J ends, which lost 5 bases and 8 bases, there was a span of 12 bases. Germline CDR1 reads GTSNPN; CDR2 reads SVGIG (reference sequence). The CDR3 covers 12 residues. CDR3 sequence: CAWGRGREKLFF. The CDR3 nucleotides are TGTGCCTGGGGCAGGGGACGGGAAAAACTGTTTTTT.

The rearrangement links TRBV6-5 to TRBJ1-6; tentative D call: TRBD1 (6 bases). Germline V gives CDR1 MNHEY, CDR2 SVGAGI. CDR3 length: 14 amino acids. V was trimmed by 5 bases and J by 9 bases, leaving 14 bases between them. This CDR3 reads CASSRTVIGSPLHF. Written as DNA, the CDR3 is TGTGCCAGCAGTCGGACAGTGATAGGTTCACCCCTCCACTTT.

The chain employs TRBV2 and TRBJ2-3; TRBD1 aligns across 9 bases. The CDR3 is 15 amino acids. J was trimmed by 1 base and V by 5 bases; bases with no gene match: 4. Germline values: CDR1 SNHLY, CDR2 FYNNEI. DNA of the CDR3: TGTGCCAGCAGTCCACAGGGGGCGGGCACAGATACGCAGTATTTT. This codes for CASSPQGAGTDTQYF.

The CDR3: CAWNTGAADTQYF. The CDR3 DNA sequence: TGTGCCTGGAATACGGGAGCCGCAGATACGCAGTATTTT. This chain links TRBV30 with TRBJ2-3, with TRBD2 as a possible D gene (6 bases). Trimming took 4 bases from V and 4 from J, leaving 12 bases between them. The CDR3 is 13 residues long. CDR1 is GTSNPN and CDR2 is SVGIG in the germline V gene (reference sequence). The variable domain in full, completed from reference TRBV30 and TRBJ2-3, reads SQTIHQWPATLVQPVGSPLSLECTVEGTSNPNLYWYRQAAGRGLQLLFYSVGIGQISSEVPQNLSASRPQDRQFILSSKKLLLSDSGFYLCAWNTGAADTQYFGPGTRLTVL.

This chain uses TRBV7-2 with TRBJ2-7; 9 nucleotides agree with TRBD1. The V segment lost 2 bases and the J segment 3 bases; nucleotides outside the gene matches: 5. CDR3 length: 15 residues. Germline V CDR1 and CDR2: SGHTA, FQGNSA. The CDR3 loop reads CASSLPPTGGYEQYF. The CDR3 DNA reads as TGTGCCAGCAGCTTACCTCCGACAGGGGGCTACGAGCAGTACTTC.

V usage is TRBV12-2 and J usage is TRBJ1-2; the DNA was not used to check the table's D call, TRBD1. TRBV12-2 is deemed a pseudogene. The length of the CDR3 is 16 residues. The CDR3 is CASRLADQPLWYGYTF. CDR3 sequence (DNA): TGTGCAAGTCGCTTGGCAGATCAACCCTTATGGTATGGCTACACCTTC.

J is TRBJ1-2 and V is TRBV5-6; no clear D gene. Germline CDR1 SGHDT, CDR2 YYEEEE. V dropped 4 bases and J dropped 2 bases, with 9 bases sitting between them. The CDR3 spans 13 residues. In nucleotides, the CDR3 is TGTGCCAGCAGCCCTTCGAGGAACTATGGCTACACCTTC. This codes for CASSPSRNYGYTF.

The chain recombines TRBV5-1 with TRBJ2-2; D perhaps matches TRBD1 (6 bases). The CDR3 consists of 13 residues. V was trimmed by 6 bases and J by 6 bases, leaving 12 bases between them. Per the germline V gene, CDR1 is SGHRS and CDR2 is YFSETQ. The CDR3: CASIAGEAGELFF. CDR3 bases: TGCGCCAGCATCGCAGGGGAAGCCGGGGAGCTGTTTTTT.

The chain joins TRBV18 to TRBJ1-1, with 7 bases fitting TRBD1. Trimming cost V 4 bases and J 1 base; bases outside gene matches: 12. This CDR3 has 17 amino acids. The V gene's germline CDR1 is KGHSH and CDR2 LQKENI. The CDR3 reads CASSLLGQVWENTEAFF. As DNA, the CDR3 is TGTGCCAGCTCACTTTTAGGACAGGTATGGGAGAACACTGAAGCTTTCTTT.

V usage is TRBV5-1 and J usage is TRBJ2-1; the match to TRBD1 covers 12 bases. V lost 0 bases to trimming and J lost 10 bases; unmatched junction nucleotides: 5. Per germline, CDR1 SGHRS and CDR2 YFSETQ. The CDR3 extends over 15 amino acids. CDR3 nucleotide sequence: TGCGCCAGCAGCTTGGGCGGGACAGGGGGCGTCGAGCAGTTCTTC. It specifies CASSLGGTGGVEQFF.

V usage is TRBV28 and J usage is TRBJ1-1; D is undetermined. CDR1 MDHEN and CDR2 SYDVKM come from the germline V gene. The V end lost 6 bases, the J end lost 5 bases, and 10 bases lay between the germline ends. The CDR3 extends over 12 amino acids. The CDR3 DNA is TGTGCCAGCAGCCGGTGGAGGACTGAAGCTTTCTTT. Protein: CASSRWRTEAFF.

V is TRBV10-1 and J is TRBJ1-1; no definite D call. The CDR3 runs 13 residues. Germline V gene data show CDR1 as WNHNN and CDR2 as SYGVQD (reference sequence). The V end lost 2 bases, the J end lost 3 bases, and 7 bases lay between the germline ends. CDR3 bases: TGCGCCAGCAGTGAGAAGGAGGACACTGAAGCTTTCTTT. It codes for CASSEKEDTEAFF.

The V and J genes are TRBV30 and TRBJ2-2; TRBD1 agrees at 12 bases. Germline CDR1 reads GTSNPN; CDR2 reads SVGIG (reference sequence). V gave up 4 bases and J gave up 6 bases; unmatched junction bases: 3. This CDR3 region has 14 residues. CDR3 residues: CAWKGQGAAGELFF. The CDR3 region has the DNA TGTGCCTGGAAGGGACAGGGGGCGGCCGGGGAGCTGTTTTTT.

The chain is built from TRBV3-1 (or the pseudogene TRBV3-2) and TRBJ1-6; 7 positions agree with TRBD1. Per the germline V gene, CDR1 is LGHDT and CDR2 is YNNKEL (reference sequence). The CDR3 sequence is 14 residues long. The ends lost 2 bases at V and 11 bases at J; junction bases unmatched: 6. As DNA, the CDR3 is TGTGCCAGCAGCCAAAGACAGGGAACGGCACCCCTCCACTTT. Its protein is CASSQRQGTAPLHF.

V usage is TRBV19 and J usage is TRBJ2-7; possible D gene TRBD1, 6 bases. V was clipped by 5 bases and J by 2 bases, with 16 bases between them. This CDR3 has 15 amino acids. Germline CDR1 and CDR2: LNHDA and SQIVND (reference sequence). In nucleotides, the CDR3 is TGTGCCAGTAGTGTCCAGGGGACGCGAACCTACGAGCAGTACTTC. Translating gives CASSVQGTRTYEQYF.

The V gene is TRBV12-3 or TRBV12-4, the J gene TRBJ2-7; D gene unclear. The CDR3 extends over 12 amino acids. Trimming stripped 3 bases from V and 3 bases from J, with 6 bases between. The CDR3 bases are TGTGCCAGCAGTTTCGCCAGCTACGAGCAGTACTTC. Translating gives CASSFASYEQYF.

CDR3 amino acids: CASSLGQGSTGELFF. CDR3 DNA: TGTGCCAGCTCACTCGGACAGGGGTCCACCGGGGAGCTGTTTTTT. This rearrangement joins TRBV18 to TRBJ2-2, with 9 bases fitting TRBD1. With V trimmed by 4 bases and J by 4 bases, 4 bases remained unmatched. Per the germline V gene, CDR1 is KGHSH and CDR2 is LQKENI. The CDR3 contains 15 residues.

V and J are TRBV30 and TRBJ2-1, with 7 bases matching TRBD1. V dropped 2 bases and J dropped 4; count of bases not matched to a gene: 5. The germline V gene encodes CDR1 GTSNPN and CDR2 SVGIG (reference sequence). CDR3 length equals 14 residues. The CDR3 nucleotides are TGTGCCTGGAGTCCGGCGACAGGGTACAATGAGCAGTTCTTC. Amino acid sequence: CAWSPATGYNEQFF.

The chain has TRBV13 and TRBJ2-5, with 7 positions matching TRBD2. CDR3 length: 13 residues. V was pared by 8 bases and J by 2 bases, with 5 bases of the junction left unmatched. Germline V gene data show CDR1 as PRHDT and CDR2 as FYEKMQ (reference sequence). The CDR3 sequence: CASGTTLQETQYF. CDR3 sequence (DNA): TGTGCCAGCGGGACTACATTACAAGAGACCCAGTACTTC.